This T cell receptor beta chain was found in a study of shared clonotypes between healthy human individuals. Only in-frame clones appear in the TCRdb table, and some are missing; sequencing was by immunoSEQ multiplex PCR. The sample has about 490,000 clones, approximately 84% seen once. Germline loops: CDR1 SGHRS, CDR2 YFSETQ. This CDR3 comprises 15 residues. Trimming removed 4 bases at V and 0 bases at J, with 13 bases between. The V call is TRBV5-1, the J call TRBJ2-5, with D perhaps TRBD1 (6 bases). The clonotype comes from a middle-aged woman in good health. Some clones in this sample may be carry-over from other donors' samples. The sequenced sample consisted of PBMCs. CDR3 in DNA: TGCGCCAGCAGCCCAGGACAGACAAACCAAGAGACCCAGTACTTC. The encoded protein is CASSPGQTNQETQYF.